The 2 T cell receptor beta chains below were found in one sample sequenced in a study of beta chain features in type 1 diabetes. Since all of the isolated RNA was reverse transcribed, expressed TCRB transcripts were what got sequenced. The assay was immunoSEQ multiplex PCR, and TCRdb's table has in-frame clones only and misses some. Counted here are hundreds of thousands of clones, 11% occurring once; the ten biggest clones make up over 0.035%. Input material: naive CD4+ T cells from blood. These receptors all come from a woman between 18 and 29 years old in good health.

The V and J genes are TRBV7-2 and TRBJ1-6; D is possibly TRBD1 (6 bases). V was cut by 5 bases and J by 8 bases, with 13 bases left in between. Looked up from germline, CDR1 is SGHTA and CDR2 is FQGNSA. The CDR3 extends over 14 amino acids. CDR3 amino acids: CASSRPDSYSPLHF. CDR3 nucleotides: TGTGCCAGCAGCCGCCCGGACAGTTATTCACCCCTCCACTTT.

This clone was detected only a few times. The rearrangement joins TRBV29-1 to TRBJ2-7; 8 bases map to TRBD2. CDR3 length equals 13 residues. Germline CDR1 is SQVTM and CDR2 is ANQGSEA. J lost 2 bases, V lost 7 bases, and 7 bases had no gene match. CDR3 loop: CSARLAGPYEQYF. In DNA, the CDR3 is TGCAGCGCCCGTCTAGCGGGCCCCTACGAGCAGTACTTC.